The T cell receptor (beta chain) described here comes from a study of blood T cell repertoires in COVID-19. For the study at large: The origin of the acute and convalescent COVID-19 samples was the United States, Italy and Spain. Sample material is recorded as cDNA or gDNA derived from T cells, B-cell-depleted T cells, or PBMCs.

The CDR3 is 14 residues long. Germline values: CDR1 MNHEY, CDR2 SMNVEV (reference sequence). With regard to this clone: The junction departs from germline at one end; a sequencing error may be responsible.

Clones were read by immunoSEQ multiplex PCR, and TCRdb kept only the in-frame ones, dropping some. The repertoire holds under 75,000 clones, with roughly 84% as singletons. The chain carries TRBV27 and TRBJ2-3, with 9 bases identical to TRBD1. Sample: peripheral blood. The receptor comes from a woman aged 70 to 79 with acute or convalescent COVID-19. CDR3 in amino acids: CASNLGTGPDTQYF. The CDR3 DNA is TGTGCCAGCAATTTAGGGACAGGGCCAGATACGCAGTATTTT.